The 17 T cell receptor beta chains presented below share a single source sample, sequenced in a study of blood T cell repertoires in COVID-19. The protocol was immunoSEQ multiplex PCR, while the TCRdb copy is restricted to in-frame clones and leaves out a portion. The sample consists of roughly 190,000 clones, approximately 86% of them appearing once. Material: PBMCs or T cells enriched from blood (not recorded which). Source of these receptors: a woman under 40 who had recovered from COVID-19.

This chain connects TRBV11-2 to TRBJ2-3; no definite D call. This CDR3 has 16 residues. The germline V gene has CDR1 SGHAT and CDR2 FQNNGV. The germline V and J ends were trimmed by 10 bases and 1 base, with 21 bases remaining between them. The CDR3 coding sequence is TGTGCCACCTCGCCCGGTCCGGTTATACGCACAGATACGCAGTATTTT. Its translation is CATSPGPVIRTDTQYF.

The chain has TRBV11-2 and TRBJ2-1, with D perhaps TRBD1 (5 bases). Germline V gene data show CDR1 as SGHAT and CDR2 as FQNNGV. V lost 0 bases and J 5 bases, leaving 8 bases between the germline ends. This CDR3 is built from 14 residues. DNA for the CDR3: TGTGCCAGCAGCTTAGATGGGGCGGACAATGAGCAGTTCTTC. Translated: CASSLDGADNEQFF.

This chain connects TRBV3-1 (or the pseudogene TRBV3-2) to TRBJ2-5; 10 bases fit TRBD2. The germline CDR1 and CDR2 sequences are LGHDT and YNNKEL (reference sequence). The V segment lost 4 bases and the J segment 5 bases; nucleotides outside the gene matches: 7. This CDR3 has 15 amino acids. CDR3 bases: TGTGCCAGCAGCCTTCTAGCGGGAGAGGGGGAGACCCAGTACTTC. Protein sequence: CASSLLAGEGETQYF.

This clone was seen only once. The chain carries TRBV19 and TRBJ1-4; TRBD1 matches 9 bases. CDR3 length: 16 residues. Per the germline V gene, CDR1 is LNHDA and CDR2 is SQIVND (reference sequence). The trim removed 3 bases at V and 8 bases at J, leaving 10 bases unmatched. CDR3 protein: CASSIGPPGQGEKLFF. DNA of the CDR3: TGTGCCAGTAGTATCGGCCCCCCCGGACAGGGGGAAAAACTGTTTTTT.

CDR3 loop: CAISAAMTGGDQPQHF. The CDR3 DNA sequence: TGTGCCATCAGTGCAGCGATGACAGGGGGTGATCAGCCCCAGCATTTT. The J gene is TRBJ1-5, the V gene TRBV10-3; 9 positions match TRBD1. Trimming removed 4 bases from V and 5 bases from J; junction bases left unmatched: 9. Looked up from germline, CDR1 is ENHRY and CDR2 is SYGVKD. The CDR3 loop spans 16 amino acids.

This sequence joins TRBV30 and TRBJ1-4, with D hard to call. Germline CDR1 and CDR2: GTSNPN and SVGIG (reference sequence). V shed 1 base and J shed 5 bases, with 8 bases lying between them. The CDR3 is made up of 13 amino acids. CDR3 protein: CAWSGSVNEKLFF. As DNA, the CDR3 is TGTGCCTGGAGTGGTAGTGTGAATGAAAAACTGTTTTTT.

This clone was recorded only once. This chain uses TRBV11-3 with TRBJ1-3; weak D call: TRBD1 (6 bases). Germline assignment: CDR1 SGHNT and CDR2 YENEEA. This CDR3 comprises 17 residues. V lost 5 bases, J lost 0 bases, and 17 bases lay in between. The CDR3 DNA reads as TGTGCCAGCAGCCCTTTCCGGGACACTTCCTCTGGAAACACCATATATTTT. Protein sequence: CASSPFRDTSSGNTIYF.

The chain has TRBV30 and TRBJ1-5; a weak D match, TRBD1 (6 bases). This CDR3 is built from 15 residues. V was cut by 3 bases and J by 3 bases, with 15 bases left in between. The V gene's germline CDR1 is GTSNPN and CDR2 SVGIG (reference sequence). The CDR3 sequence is CAWSPTGTFNQPQHF. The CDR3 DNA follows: TGTGCCTGGAGCCCCACAGGGACCTTCAATCAGCCCCAGCATTTT.

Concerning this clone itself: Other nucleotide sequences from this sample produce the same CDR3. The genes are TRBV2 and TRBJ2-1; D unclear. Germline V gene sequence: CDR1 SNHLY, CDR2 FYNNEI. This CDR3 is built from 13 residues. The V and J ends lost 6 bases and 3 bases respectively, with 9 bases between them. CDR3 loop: CASRSRVYNEQFF. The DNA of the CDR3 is TGTGCCAGCAGGTCAAGAGTCTACAATGAGCAGTTCTTC.

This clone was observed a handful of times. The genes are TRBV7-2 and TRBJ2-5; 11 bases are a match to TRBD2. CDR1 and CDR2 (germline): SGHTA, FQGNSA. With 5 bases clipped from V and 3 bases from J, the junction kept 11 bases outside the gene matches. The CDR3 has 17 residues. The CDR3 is CASSPRVAGGFKETQYF. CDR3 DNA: TGTGCCAGCAGCCCCCGGGTAGCGGGAGGGTTCAAAGAGACCCAGTACTTC. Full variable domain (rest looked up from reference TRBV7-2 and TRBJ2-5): GAGVSQSPSNKVTEKGKDVELRCDPISGHTALYWYRQSLGQGLEFLIYFQGNSAPDKSGLPSDRFSAERTGGSVSTLTIQRTQQEDSAVYLCASSPRVAGGFKETQYFGPGTRLLVL.

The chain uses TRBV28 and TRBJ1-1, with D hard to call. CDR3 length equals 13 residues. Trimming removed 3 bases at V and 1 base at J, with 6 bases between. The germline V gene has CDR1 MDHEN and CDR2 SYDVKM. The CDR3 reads CASSLFQNTEAFF. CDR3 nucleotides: TGTGCCAGCAGTTTGTTCCAGAACACTGAAGCTTTCTTT.

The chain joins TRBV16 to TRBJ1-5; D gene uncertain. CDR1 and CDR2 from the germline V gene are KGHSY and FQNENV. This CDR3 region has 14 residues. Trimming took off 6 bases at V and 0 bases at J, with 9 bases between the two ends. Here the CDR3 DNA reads TGTGCCAGCAGTCTGTCTTATAGCAATCAGCCCCAGCATTTT. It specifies CASSLSYSNQPQHF.

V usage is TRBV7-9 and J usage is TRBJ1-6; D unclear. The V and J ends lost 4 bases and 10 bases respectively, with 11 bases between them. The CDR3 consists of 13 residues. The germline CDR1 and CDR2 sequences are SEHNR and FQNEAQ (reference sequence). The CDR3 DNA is TGTGCCAGCAGCTGGGCGGAGGACTCACCCCTCCACTTT. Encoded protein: CASSWAEDSPLHF.

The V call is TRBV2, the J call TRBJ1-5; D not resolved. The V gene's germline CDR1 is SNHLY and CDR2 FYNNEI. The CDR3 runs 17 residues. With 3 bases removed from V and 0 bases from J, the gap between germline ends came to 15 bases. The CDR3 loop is CASSDFFGPVSNQPQHF. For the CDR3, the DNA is TGTGCCAGCAGTGACTTTTTCGGTCCGGTTAGCAATCAGCCCCAGCATTTT.

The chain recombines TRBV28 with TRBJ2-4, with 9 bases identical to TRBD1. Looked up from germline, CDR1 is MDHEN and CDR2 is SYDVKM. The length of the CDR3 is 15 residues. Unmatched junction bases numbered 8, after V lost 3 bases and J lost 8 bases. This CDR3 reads CASSFPGQGDDIQYF. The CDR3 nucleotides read TGTGCCAGCAGTTTTCCGGGACAGGGTGATGACATTCAGTACTTC.

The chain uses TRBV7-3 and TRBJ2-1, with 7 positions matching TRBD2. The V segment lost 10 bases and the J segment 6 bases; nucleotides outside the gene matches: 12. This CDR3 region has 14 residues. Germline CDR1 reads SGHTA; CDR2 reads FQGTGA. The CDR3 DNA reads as TGTGCCACCTCAGAGCGTCCGGGGGGCAATGAGCAGTTCTTC. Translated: CATSERPGGNEQFF.

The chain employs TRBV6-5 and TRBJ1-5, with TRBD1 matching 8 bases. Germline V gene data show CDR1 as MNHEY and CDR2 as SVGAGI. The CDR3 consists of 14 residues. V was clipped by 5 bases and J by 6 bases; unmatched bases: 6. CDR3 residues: CASSPYRGSQPQHF. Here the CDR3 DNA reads TGTGCCAGCAGTCCATACAGGGGGAGTCAGCCCCAGCATTTT.